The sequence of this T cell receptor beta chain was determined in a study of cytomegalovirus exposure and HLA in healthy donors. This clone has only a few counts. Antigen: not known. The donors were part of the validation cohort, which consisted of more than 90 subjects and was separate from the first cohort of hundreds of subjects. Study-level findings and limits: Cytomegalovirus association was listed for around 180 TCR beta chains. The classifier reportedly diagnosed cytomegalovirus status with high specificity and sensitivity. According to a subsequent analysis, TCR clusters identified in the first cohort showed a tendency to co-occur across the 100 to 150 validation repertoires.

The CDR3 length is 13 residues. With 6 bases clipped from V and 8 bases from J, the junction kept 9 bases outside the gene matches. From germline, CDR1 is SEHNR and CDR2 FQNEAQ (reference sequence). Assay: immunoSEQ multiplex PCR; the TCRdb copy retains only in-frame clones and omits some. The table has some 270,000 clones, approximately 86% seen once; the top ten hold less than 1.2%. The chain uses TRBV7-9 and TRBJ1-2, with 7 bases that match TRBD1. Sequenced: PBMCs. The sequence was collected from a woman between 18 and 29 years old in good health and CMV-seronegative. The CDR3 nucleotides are TGTGCCAGCAGACTACAGGGGACGGACGGCTACACCTTC. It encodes CASRLQGTDGYTF.